These 29 T cell receptor beta chains originate from one sample sequenced in a study of control samples from healthy donors and cancer patients. TCRdb's table, derived via immunoSEQ multiplex PCR, lists solely in-frame clones and lacks some. The sample has 250,000 to 300,000 clones; approximately 80% are singletons. The specimen was PBMCs. The source is a woman in her sixties with lung cancer.

Regarding this clone: The same CDR3 can be traced to other DNA sequences in this sample. The chain couples TRBV3-1 (or the pseudogene TRBV3-2) to TRBJ1-2; D unclear. The V gene's germline CDR1 is LGHDT and CDR2 YNNKEL (reference sequence). CDR3 size: 13 residues. V lost 4 bases to trimming and J lost 3 bases, with 9 bases between them. CDR3 in amino acids: CASSPTKDYGYTF. The CDR3 coding sequence is TGTGCCAGCAGCCCTACGAAGGACTATGGCTACACCTTC.

For this clone: Sequence at one end of the junction differs from germline and may be a read error. The chain joins TRBV25-1 to TRBJ2-5, with TRBD2 identical over 9 bases. Germline CDR1 is MGHDK and CDR2 is SYGVNS. The CDR3 runs 12 residues. CDR3 region: CASVNAIGLANF. The CDR3 DNA sequence: TGTGCCAGCGTTAATGCTATCGGACTAGCGAACTTC.

The chain links TRBV7-3 to TRBJ1-1, with D unresolved. V was cut by 2 bases and J by 6 bases, with 19 bases left in between. Germline CDR1 reads SGHTA; CDR2 reads FQGTGA. The CDR3 is made up of 16 amino acids. CDR3 DNA sequence: TGTGCCAGCAGCTTACGCTCTATACAGACTAAATCTGAAGCTTTCTTT. This encodes CASSLRSIQTKSEAFF.

The genes are TRBV20-1 and TRBJ2-7; perhaps TRBD1 as D (6 bases). The CDR3 has 13 residues. V was cut by 3 bases and J by 2 bases, with 11 bases left in between. Germline V gives CDR1 DFQATT, CDR2 SNEGSKA (reference sequence). CDR3 coding DNA: TGCAGTGCTAGTCAGGGGCCTACCTACGAGCAGTACTTC. Translating gives CSASQGPTYEQYF.

The gene calls are TRBV7-9 and TRBJ1-1; D gene ambiguous. The V gene lost 5 bases and the J gene lost 7 bases, with 11 bases spanning the gap. Germline V gives CDR1 SEHNR, CDR2 FQNEAQ (reference sequence). This CDR3 spans 12 amino acids. The chain's CDR3 is CASSQEEDEAFF. DNA for the CDR3: TGTGCCAGCAGCCAGGAGGAGGATGAAGCTTTCTTT. Full variable domain (remainder filled in from reference TRBV7-9 and TRBJ1-1): DTGVSQNPRHKITKRGQNVTFRCDPISEHNRLYWYRQTLGQGPEFLTYFQNEAQLEKSRLLSDRFSAERPKGSFSTLEIQRTEQGDSAMYLCASSQEEDEAFFGQGTRLTVV.

The CDR3 protein is CASSNGQTGTEAFF. The CDR3 nucleotides read TGTGCCAGCAGCAACGGACAGACAGGCACTGAAGCTTTCTTT. V gene TRBV4-2 combines with J gene TRBJ1-1; TRBD1 might be the D (6 bases). CDR1 is LGHNA, CDR2 YNFKEQ, per germline. The V end was cut by 5 bases, the J end by 4 bases, with 14 bases between. This CDR3 region has 14 residues.

The chain carries TRBV3-1 (or the pseudogene TRBV3-2) and TRBJ1-1, with no clear D. The CDR3 has 16 amino acids. Trimming pared 5 bases from V and 1 base from J, leaving 17 bases between. The germline V gene encodes CDR1 LGHDT and CDR2 YNNKEL (reference sequence). CDR3 in amino acids: CASSSENAGKNTEAFF. DNA for the CDR3: TGTGCCAGCAGCTCGGAAAACGCGGGCAAGAACACTGAAGCTTTCTTT.

The CDR3 here is CAGSPGQGPLAKNIQYF. The DNA of the CDR3 is TGTGCCGGATCCCCGGGACAGGGACCACTAGCCAAAAACATTCAGTACTTC. The rearrangement links TRBV2 to TRBJ2-4; 9 bases agree with TRBD1. Germline values: CDR1 SNHLY, CDR2 FYNNEI. With V trimmed by 11 bases and J by 0 bases, 14 bases remained unmatched. CDR3 length equals 17 residues.

In DNA form, the CDR3 reads TGTGCCAGCAGTCGACAGGGAGCGGGCTACGAGCAGTACTTC. It yields the protein CASSRQGAGYEQYF. The V call is TRBV18, the J call TRBJ2-7; D may be TRBD1 (7 bases). Germline V gene lookup returns CDR1 KGHSH and CDR2 LQKENI. The CDR3 has 14 amino acids. The V gene lost 8 bases and the J gene lost 3 bases, with 17 bases spanning the gap.

The genes are TRBV2 and TRBJ1-4; no clear D. CDR3 length: 14 residues. The V gene lost 6 bases and the J gene lost 5 bases, with 13 bases spanning the gap. CDR1 SNHLY and CDR2 FYNNEI come from the germline V gene. CDR3 amino acids: CASSVRASNEKLFF. In DNA, the CDR3 is TGTGCCAGCAGCGTCCGGGCCAGCAATGAAAAACTGTTTTTT.

In the case of this clone: In the same sample, other DNA sequences code for this CDR3. CDR3 amino acids: CASSRQGFSYEQYF. The CDR3 DNA is TGTGCCAGCAGCCGACAGGGATTTTCCTACGAGCAGTACTTC. V usage is TRBV6-5 and J usage is TRBJ2-7, with TRBD1 matching 7 bases. Per germline, CDR1 MNHEY and CDR2 SVGAGI. V was pared by 6 bases and J by 1 base, with 6 bases of the junction left unmatched. The CDR3 consists of 14 residues.

The chain employs TRBV5-6 and TRBJ1-1; D ambiguous. The CDR3 runs to 13 residues. V gave up 3 bases and J gave up 1 base, with 7 bases separating them. Germline V gene data show CDR1 as SGHDT and CDR2 as YYEEEE. The chain's CDR3 is CASSSLANTEAFF. CDR3 DNA sequence: TGTGCCAGCAGCTCCCTGGCGAACACTGAAGCTTTCTTT.

The V call is TRBV9, the J call TRBJ2-2; 8 bases align to TRBD2. Per the germline V gene, CDR1 is SGDLS and CDR2 is YYNGEE. V lost 4 bases and J lost 0; bases outside the gene matches: 11. There are 18 residues in the CDR3. CDR3 in DNA: TGTGCCAGCAGCCCCGCCCGGGGGGGCAGAACGAACACCGGGGAGCTGTTTTTT. Amino acid sequence: CASSPARGGRTNTGELFF.

On this clone itself: This specimen includes other DNA sequences encoding the same CDR3. The CDR3 region has the DNA TGTGCCATCAGTGAGTCGAGGGAAGAGACCCAGTACTTC. Translated: CAISESREETQYF. The rearrangement uses TRBV10-3 and TRBJ2-5, with D tentatively TRBD2 (5 bases). The germline V and J ends were trimmed by 0 bases and 3 bases, with 5 bases remaining between them. Germline V lookup: CDR1 ENHRY, CDR2 SYGVKD. There are 13 residues in the CDR3.

The rearrangement joins TRBV30 to TRBJ1-5; 7 positions agree with TRBD1. Per the germline V gene, CDR1 is GTSNPN and CDR2 is SVGIG (reference sequence). CDR3 length equals 13 residues. V lost 2 bases, J lost 7 bases, and 5 bases stayed unmatched. The DNA for the CDR3 is TGTGCCTGGAGTCTAGGGGGCGGACAGCCCCAGCATTTT. Its protein is CAWSLGGGQPQHF.

This rearrangement joins TRBV12-5 to TRBJ2-7; tentative D call: TRBD1 (7 bases). Germline V CDR1 and CDR2: LGHNT, FRNRAP. Trimming cost V 5 bases and J 3 bases, with 8 bases left between them. This CDR3 is built from 12 residues. CDR3 DNA: TGTGCTAGTGGTCAGGGGGGCTACGAGCAGTACTTC. Amino acids: CASGQGGYEQYF.

The chain employs TRBV3-1 (or the pseudogene TRBV3-2) and TRBJ1-6, with a weak D call TRBD1 (5 bases). V was shortened by 5 bases and J by 10 bases, with 15 bases between the two germline ends. CDR3 length equals 14 residues. CDR1 LGHDT and CDR2 YNNKEL come from the germline V gene (reference sequence). CDR3 nucleotide sequence: TGTGCCAGCAGCGCAGGGCCAGTGGGGTCACCCCTCCACTTT. Translated, it gives CASSAGPVGSPLHF.

This clone was seen a single time. V and J are TRBV10-1 and TRBJ1-1, with a possible D match to TRBD1 (6 bases). V shed 0 bases and J shed 4 bases, with 9 bases lying between them. This CDR3 comprises 14 residues. Germline V gene lookup returns CDR1 WNHNN and CDR2 SYGVQD (reference sequence). CDR3 protein: CASSESQGSTEAFF. CDR3 coding DNA: TGCGCCAGCAGTGAGTCTCAGGGGAGCACTGAAGCTTTCTTT.

The CDR3 sequence is CASSYPPGNTIYF. The CDR3, as DNA: TGTGCCAGCAGTTACCCACCTGGAAACACCATATATTTT. This chain joins TRBV6-5 and TRBJ1-3; D gene uncertain. The V and J ends lost 2 bases and 2 bases respectively, with 4 bases between them. The CDR3 has 13 residues. Germline assignment: CDR1 MNHEY and CDR2 SVGAGI.

The V gene is TRBV3-1 (or the pseudogene TRBV3-2), the J gene TRBJ1-4; tentatively, D is TRBD1 (5 bases). The V end lost 0 bases, the J end lost 10 bases, and 21 bases lay between the germline ends. Germline CDR1 LGHDT, CDR2 YNNKEL (reference sequence). CDR3 length: 17 amino acids. The CDR3 loop is CASSQDTAGTLGRKLFF. CDR3 DNA sequence: TGTGCCAGCAGCCAAGATACAGCCGGGACTCTTGGGCGAAAACTGTTTTTT.

The chain combines TRBV20-1 with TRBJ2-7; 10 positions agree with TRBD2. Germline V gene lookup returns CDR1 DFQATT and CDR2 SNEGSKA (reference sequence). The V and J ends lost 3 bases and 3 bases, in that order; junction bases with no gene match: 5. This CDR3 has 14 residues. CDR3 coding DNA: TGCAGTGCTAGTGTGGCTAGCGGGGGCTACGAGCAGTACTTC. Translation: CSASVASGGYEQYF.

The chain combines TRBV11-1 with TRBJ2-2, with TRBD1 identical over 9 bases. From germline, CDR1 is SGHAT and CDR2 FQDESV (reference sequence). The CDR3 contains 16 residues. The ends lost 4 bases at V and 4 bases at J; junction bases unmatched: 7. DNA of the CDR3: TGTGCCAGCAGCTCACGGACAGGGGATCTCACCGGGGAGCTGTTTTTT. Translated, it gives CASSSRTGDLTGELFF.

The chain links TRBV7-9 to TRBJ1-1; D not resolved. This CDR3 contains 15 residues. V lost 4 bases, J lost 0 bases, and 12 bases lay in between. Germline V gene sequence: CDR1 SEHNR, CDR2 FQNEAQ (reference sequence). CDR3 nucleotides: TGTGCCAGCAGCTCCTCCGGATTTATGAACACTGAAGCTTTCTTT. Translating gives CASSSSGFMNTEAFF.

V is TRBV11-2 and J is TRBJ1-2; perhaps TRBD1 as D (6 bases). This CDR3 has 16 amino acids. Trimming took off 1 base at V and 11 bases at J, with 23 bases between the two ends. Germline V lookup: CDR1 SGHAT, CDR2 FQNNGV. The CDR3 coding sequence is TGTGCCAGCAGCTTAGGGGGAGGGGGAGACCTCTCCACATACACCTTC. Residues: CASSLGGGGDLSTYTF.

This chain links TRBV5-1 with TRBJ1-1; D is ambiguous. Trimming removed 1 base at V and 3 bases at J, with 13 bases between. CDR1 and CDR2 (germline): SGHRS, YFSETQ. There are 15 residues in the CDR3. CDR3 sequence: CASSLLGRWDTEAFF. The CDR3 DNA reads as TGCGCCAGCAGCTTGTTAGGGCGCTGGGACACTGAAGCTTTCTTT. The full variable domain, in which reference TRBV5-1 and TRBJ1-1 provide the parts outside the CDR3, is KAGVTQTPRYLIKTRGQQVTLSCSPISGHRSVSWYQQTPGQGLQFLFEYFSETQRNKGNFPGRFSGRQFSNSRSEMNVSTLELGDSALYLCASSLLGRWDTEAFFGQGTRLTVV.

The J gene is TRBJ1-2, the V gene TRBV18; D possibly corresponds to TRBD1 (5 bases). V was shortened by 3 bases and J by 4 bases, with 18 bases between the two germline ends. CDR3 length: 16 residues. In germline, CDR1 is KGHSH, CDR2 LQKENI. CDR3 loop: CASSPSSGTEFYGYTF. CDR3 nucleotides: TGTGCCAGCTCACCTTCATCCGGGACCGAATTCTATGGCTACACCTTC.

V gene TRBV5-1 combines with J gene TRBJ2-5; 7 nucleotides agree with TRBD1. Germline V gene lookup returns CDR1 SGHRS and CDR2 YFSETQ. After removal of 4 bases from V and 4 bases from J, the junction contained 13 bases not matched to a gene. CDR3 length equals 16 residues. The CDR3 here is CASSLTPGQLRETQYF. Here the CDR3 DNA reads TGCGCCAGCAGCCTTACGCCGGGACAGCTACGAGAGACCCAGTACTTC.

This clone was observed a few times. The J gene is TRBJ1-1, the V gene TRBV6-2 or TRBV6-3, with D possibly matching TRBD1 (5 bases). Between the trimmed V and J ends, which lost 2 bases and 1 base, there was a span of 8 bases. Germline V gene data show CDR1 as MNHEY and CDR2 as SVGEGT. The length of the CDR3 is 14 residues. The CDR3 nucleotides are TGTGCCAGCAGTTACGGGGGGAGGAACACTGAAGCTTTCTTT. It is translated as CASSYGGRNTEAFF.

V is TRBV30 and J is TRBJ2-7; TRBD2 agrees at 9 bases. There are 13 residues in the CDR3. V lost 5 bases and J lost 1; bases outside the gene matches: 3. Germline CDR1 is GTSNPN and CDR2 is SVGIG (reference sequence). CDR3 region: CAWGSGSSYEQYF. DNA of the CDR3: TGTGCCTGGGGTAGCGGGAGTTCCTACGAGCAGTACTTC. Combining the CDR3 with reference TRBV30 and TRBJ2-7 gives the whole variable domain SQTIHQWPATLVQPVGSPLSLECTVEGTSNPNLYWYRQAAGRGLQLLFYSVGIGQISSEVPQNLSASRPQDRQFILSSKKLLLSDSGFYLCAWGSGSSYEQYFGPGTRLTVT.